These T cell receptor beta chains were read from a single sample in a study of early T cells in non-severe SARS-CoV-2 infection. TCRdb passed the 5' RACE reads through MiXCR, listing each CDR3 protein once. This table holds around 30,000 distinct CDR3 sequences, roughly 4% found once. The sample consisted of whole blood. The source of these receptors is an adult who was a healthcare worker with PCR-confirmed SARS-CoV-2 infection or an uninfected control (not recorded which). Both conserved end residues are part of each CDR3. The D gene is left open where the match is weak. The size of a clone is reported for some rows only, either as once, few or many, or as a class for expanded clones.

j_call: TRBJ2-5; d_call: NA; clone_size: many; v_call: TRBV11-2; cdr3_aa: CASSLEAETQYF; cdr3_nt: TGTGCCAGCAGCTTAGAGGCGGAGACCCAGTACTTC
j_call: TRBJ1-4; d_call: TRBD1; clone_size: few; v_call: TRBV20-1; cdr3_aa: CSALTGYNEKLFF; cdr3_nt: TGCAGTGCTCTGACAGGGTATAATGAAAAACTGTTTTTT
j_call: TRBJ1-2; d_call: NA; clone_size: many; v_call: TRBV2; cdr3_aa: CASNLQGIYGYTF; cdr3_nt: TGTGCCAGCAATCTACAGGGAATATATGGCTACACCTTC
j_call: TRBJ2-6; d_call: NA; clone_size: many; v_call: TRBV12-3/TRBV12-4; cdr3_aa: CASKGVRGADGANVLTF; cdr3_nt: TGTGCCAGCAAGGGGGTGAGGGGAGCGGATGGGGCCAACGTCCTGACTTTC
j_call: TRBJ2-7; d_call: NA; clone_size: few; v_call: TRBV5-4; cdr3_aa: CASSLGRGDEQYF; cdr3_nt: TGTGCCAGCAGCTTGGGAAGAGGCGACGAGCAGTACTTC
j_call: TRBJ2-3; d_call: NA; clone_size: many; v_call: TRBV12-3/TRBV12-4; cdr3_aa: CASSPETDTQYF; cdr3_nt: TGTGCCAGCAGTCCAGAGACAGATACGCAGTATTTT
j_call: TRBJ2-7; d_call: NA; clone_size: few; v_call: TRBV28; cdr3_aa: CATRLSSYEQYF; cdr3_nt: TGTGCCACAAGGTTAAGCTCCTACGAGCAGTACTTC
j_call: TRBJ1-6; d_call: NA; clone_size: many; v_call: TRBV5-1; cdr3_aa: CASSLAGSRAMDSPLHF; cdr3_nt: TGCGCCAGCAGCTTGGCGGGGTCCAGGGCGATGGATTCACCCCTCCACTTT
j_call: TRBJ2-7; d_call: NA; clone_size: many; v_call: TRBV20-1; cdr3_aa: CSAPRGVSYEQYF; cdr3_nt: TGCAGTGCTCCAAGGGGGGTCTCCTACGAGCAGTACTTC
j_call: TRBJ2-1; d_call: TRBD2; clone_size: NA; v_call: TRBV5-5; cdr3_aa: CASSRGLAGGYNEQFF; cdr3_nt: TGTGCCAGCAGCCGGGGGCTAGCGGGAGGGTACAATGAGCAGTTCTTC
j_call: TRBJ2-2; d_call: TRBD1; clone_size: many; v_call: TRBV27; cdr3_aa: CASSRPGQGAAGELFF; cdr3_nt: TGTGCCAGCAGTCGACCGGGACAGGGGGCGGCCGGGGAGCTGTTTTTT
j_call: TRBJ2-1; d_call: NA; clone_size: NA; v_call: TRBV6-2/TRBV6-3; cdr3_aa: CASSYAPRDPNFNEQFF; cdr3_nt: TGTGCCAGCAGTTACGCCCCCCGGGACCCAAACTTCAATGAGCAGTTCTTC
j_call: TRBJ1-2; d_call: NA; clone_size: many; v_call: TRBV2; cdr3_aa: CASSWTSSNYGYTF; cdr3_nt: TGTGCCAGCAGTTGGACTTCTTCTAACTATGGCTACACCTTC
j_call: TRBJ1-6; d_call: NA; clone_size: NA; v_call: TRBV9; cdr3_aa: CASSFRDTRNSPLHF; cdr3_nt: TGTGCCAGCAGCTTCCGGGACACTAGGAATTCACCCCTCCACTTT
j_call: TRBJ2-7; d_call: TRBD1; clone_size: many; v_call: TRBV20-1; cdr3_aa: CSARPGTGGYEQYF; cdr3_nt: TGCAGTGCTAGACCTGGGACAGGGGGCTACGAGCAGTACTTC
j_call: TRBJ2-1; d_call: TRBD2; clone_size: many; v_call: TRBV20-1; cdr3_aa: CSATSTSGLSDEQFF; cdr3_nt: TGCAGTGCGACATCTACTAGCGGGTTGAGCGATGAGCAGTTCTTC
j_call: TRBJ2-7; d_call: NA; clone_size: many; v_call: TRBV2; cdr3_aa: CASSPRGSSGANNDEQYF; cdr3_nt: TGTGCCAGCAGCCCACGGGGTTCATCGGGAGCGAACAACGACGAGCAGTACTTC
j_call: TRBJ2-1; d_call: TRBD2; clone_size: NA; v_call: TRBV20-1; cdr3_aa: CSAKTLAGLVNEQFF; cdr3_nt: TGCAGTGCTAAGACGCTAGCGGGATTAGTCAATGAGCAGTTCTTC
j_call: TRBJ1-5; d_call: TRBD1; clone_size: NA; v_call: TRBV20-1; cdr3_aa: CSARVGQGARFDQPQHF; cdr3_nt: TGCAGTGCTAGAGTTGGACAGGGGGCGCGCTTCGATCAGCCCCAGCATTTT
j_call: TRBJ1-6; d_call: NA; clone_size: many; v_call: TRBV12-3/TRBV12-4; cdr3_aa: CASSPQNYNSPLHF; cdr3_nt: TGTGCCAGCAGTCCTCAGAACTATAATTCACCCCTCCACTTT
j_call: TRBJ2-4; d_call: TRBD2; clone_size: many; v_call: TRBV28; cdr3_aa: CASSSGLAGPKNIQYF; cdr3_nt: TGTGCCAGCAGTTCCGGACTAGCGGGACCCAAAAACATTCAGTACTTC
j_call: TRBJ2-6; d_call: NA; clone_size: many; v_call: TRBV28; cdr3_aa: CASSPYGTTGANVLTF; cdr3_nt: TGTGCCAGCAGTCCCTATGGGACGACTGGGGCCAACGTCCTGACTTTC
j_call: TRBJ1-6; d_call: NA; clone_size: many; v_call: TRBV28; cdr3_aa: CASSFAPGNSPLHF; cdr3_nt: TGTGCCAGCAGTTTTGCCCCAGGGAACTCACCCCTCCACTTT
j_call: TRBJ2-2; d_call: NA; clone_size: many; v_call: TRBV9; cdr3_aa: CASSVAPTSRAGELFF; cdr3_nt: TGTGCCAGCAGCGTAGCTCCGACTTCTCGTGCCGGGGAGCTGTTTTTT
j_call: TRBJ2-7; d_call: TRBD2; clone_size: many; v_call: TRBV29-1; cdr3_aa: CSVLAGTTYEQYF; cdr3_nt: TGCAGCGTTCTAGCGGGAACCACCTACGAGCAGTACTTC
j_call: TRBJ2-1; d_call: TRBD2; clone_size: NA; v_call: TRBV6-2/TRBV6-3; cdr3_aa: CASSPGLAGVTEQFF; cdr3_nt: TGTGCCAGCAGTCCGGGACTAGCGGGAGTCACTGAGCAGTTCTTC
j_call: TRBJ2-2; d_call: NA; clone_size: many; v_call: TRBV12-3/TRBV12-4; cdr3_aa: CASSPGVSPGELFF; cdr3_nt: TGTGCCAGCAGCCCCGGGGTTTCCCCCGGGGAGCTGTTTTTT
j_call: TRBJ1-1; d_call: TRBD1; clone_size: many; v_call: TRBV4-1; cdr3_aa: CASSHEGQVTTEAFF; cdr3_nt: TGCGCCAGCAGCCACGAAGGACAGGTCACCACTGAAGCTTTCTTT
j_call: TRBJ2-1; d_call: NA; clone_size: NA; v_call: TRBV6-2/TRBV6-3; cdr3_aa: CASSYLWNEQFF; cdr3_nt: TGTGCCAGCAGTTACCTCTGGAATGAGCAGTTCTTC
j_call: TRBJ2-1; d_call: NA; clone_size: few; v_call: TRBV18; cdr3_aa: CASSPVGEVPRNEQFF; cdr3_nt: TGTGCCAGCTCACCAGTCGGGGAGGTCCCTCGTAATGAGCAGTTCTTC
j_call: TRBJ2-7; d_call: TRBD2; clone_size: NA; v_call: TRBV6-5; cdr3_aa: CASSYRTGGEQYF; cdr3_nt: TGTGCCAGCAGTTACCGGACGGGAGGCGAGCAGTACTTC
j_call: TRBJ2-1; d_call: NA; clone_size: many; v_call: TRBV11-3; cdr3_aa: CASSPAGPEQFF; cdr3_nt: TGTGCCAGCAGCCCCGCCGGTCCTGAGCAGTTCTTC
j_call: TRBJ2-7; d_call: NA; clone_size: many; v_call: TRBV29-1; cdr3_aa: CSVEGSAYEQYF; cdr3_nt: TGCAGCGTTGAGGGCAGCGCCTACGAGCAGTACTTC
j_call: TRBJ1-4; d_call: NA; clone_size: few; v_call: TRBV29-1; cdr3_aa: CSVEDLRAPGEKLFF; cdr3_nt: TGCAGCGTTGAAGATCTTCGGGCCCCTGGTGAAAAACTGTTTTTT
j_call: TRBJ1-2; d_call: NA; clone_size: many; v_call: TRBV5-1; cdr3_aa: CASSSTTGFGYGYTF; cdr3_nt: TGCGCCAGCAGCTCCACGACGGGTTTTGGCTATGGCTACACCTTC
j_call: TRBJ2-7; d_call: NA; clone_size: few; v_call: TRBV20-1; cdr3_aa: CSARGPGAPYEQYF; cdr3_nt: TGCAGTGCTAGAGGCCCTGGGGCCCCCTACGAGCAGTACTTC
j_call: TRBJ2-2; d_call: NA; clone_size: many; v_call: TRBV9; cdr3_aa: CASSVRTGTSLMAGELFF; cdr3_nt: TGTGCCAGCAGCGTTCGTACCGGGACTTCTCTTATGGCCGGGGAGCTGTTTTTT
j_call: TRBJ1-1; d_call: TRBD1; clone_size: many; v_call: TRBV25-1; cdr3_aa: CASSEVGTENTEAFF; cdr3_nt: TGTGCCAGCAGTGAAGTGGGGACAGAGAACACTGAAGCTTTCTTT
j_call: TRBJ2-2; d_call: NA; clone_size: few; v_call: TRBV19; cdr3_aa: CASKGRTGELFF; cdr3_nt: TGTGCCAGTAAGGGGAGAACCGGGGAGCTGTTTTTT
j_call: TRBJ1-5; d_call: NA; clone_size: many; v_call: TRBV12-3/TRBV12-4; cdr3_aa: CASSQDNQPQHF; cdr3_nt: TGTGCCAGCAGCCAGGACAATCAGCCCCAGCATTTT
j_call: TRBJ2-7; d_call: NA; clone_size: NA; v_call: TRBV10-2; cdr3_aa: CASSDPNTYEQYF; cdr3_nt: TGCGCCAGCAGTGACCCGAATACCTACGAGCAGTACTTC